The clone carrying this TCR beta chain showed up just a few times. The record originates from a study of blood T cell repertoires in COVID-19. Study-wide context: Sites in the United States, Italy and Spain provided acute and convalescent COVID-19 samples.

The germline V gene encodes CDR1 SGHVS and CDR2 FNYEAQ. Unmatched junction bases numbered 6, after V lost 1 base and J lost 7 bases. This CDR3 region has 15 residues. Libraries were prepared by immunoSEQ multiplex PCR; TCRdb keeps only in-frame clonotypes and omits some of them. The data contain 250,000 to 400,000 clones, almost 90% of them singletons. Specimen: peripheral blood. The origin of this receptor is a woman in her 30s with COVID-19, enrolled during active disease. This rearrangement joins TRBV7-6 to TRBJ1-5, with TRBD1 matching 8 bases. In DNA, the CDR3 is TGTGCCAGCAGCTTAGGGCAGGGGGCCCGACAGCCCCAGCATTTT. Encoded protein: CASSLGQGARQPQHF.